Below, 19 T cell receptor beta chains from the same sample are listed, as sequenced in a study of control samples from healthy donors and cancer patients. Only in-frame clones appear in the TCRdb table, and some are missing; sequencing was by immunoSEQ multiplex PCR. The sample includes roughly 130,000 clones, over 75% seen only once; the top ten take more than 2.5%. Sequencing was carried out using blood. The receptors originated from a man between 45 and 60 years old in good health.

The CDR3 region has the DNA TGTGCCAGCAGGAAGTCGGACACGCTTTACAATGAGCAGTTCTTC. Residues: CASRKSDTLYNEQFF. This chain joins TRBV6-5 and TRBJ2-1; tentatively, D is TRBD1 (5 bases). The CDR3 is 15 residues long. The germline V gene encodes CDR1 MNHEY and CDR2 SVGAGI. The V and J ends lost 6 bases and 4 bases respectively, with 16 bases between them.

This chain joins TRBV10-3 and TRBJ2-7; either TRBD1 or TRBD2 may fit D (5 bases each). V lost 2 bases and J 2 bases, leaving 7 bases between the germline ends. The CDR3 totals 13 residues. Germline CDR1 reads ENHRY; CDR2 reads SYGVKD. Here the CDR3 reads CAISEPGPYEQYF. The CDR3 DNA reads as TGTGCCATCAGTGAGCCGGGACCCTACGAGCAGTACTTC.

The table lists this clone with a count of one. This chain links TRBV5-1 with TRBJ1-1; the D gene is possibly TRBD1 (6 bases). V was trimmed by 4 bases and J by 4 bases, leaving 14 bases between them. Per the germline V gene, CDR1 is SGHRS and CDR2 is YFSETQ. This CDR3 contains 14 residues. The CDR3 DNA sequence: TGCGCCAGCAGCCCCCACACAGGGACCACTGAAGCTTTCTTT. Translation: CASSPHTGTTEAFF.

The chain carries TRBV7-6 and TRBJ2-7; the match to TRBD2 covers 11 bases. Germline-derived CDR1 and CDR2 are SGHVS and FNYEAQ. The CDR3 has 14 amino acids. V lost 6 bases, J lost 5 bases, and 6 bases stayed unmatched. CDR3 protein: CASRGSGGADEQYF. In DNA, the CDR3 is TGTGCCAGCAGGGGTAGCGGGGGGGCAGACGAGCAGTACTTC.

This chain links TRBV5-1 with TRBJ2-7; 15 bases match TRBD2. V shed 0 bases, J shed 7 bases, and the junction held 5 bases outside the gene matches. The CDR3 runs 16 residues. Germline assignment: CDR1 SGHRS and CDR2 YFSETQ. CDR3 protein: CASSLEGLAGGGEQYF. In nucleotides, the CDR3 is TGCGCCAGCAGCTTGGAAGGACTAGCGGGGGGGGGTGAGCAGTACTTC.

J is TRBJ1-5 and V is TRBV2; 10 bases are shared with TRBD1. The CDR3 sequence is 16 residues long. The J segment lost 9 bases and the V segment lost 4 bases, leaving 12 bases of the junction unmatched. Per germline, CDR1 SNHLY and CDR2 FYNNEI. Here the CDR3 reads CASSGRGQGEERPQHF. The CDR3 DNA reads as TGTGCCAGCAGTGGTCGAGGACAGGGGGAGGAAAGGCCCCAGCATTTT. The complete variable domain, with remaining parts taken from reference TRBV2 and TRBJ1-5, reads EPEVTQTPSHQVTQMGQEVILRCVPISNHLYFYWYRQILGQKVEFLVSFYNNEISEKSEIFDDQFSVERPDGSNFTLKIRSTKLEDSAMYFCASSGRGQGEERPQHFGDGTRLSIL.

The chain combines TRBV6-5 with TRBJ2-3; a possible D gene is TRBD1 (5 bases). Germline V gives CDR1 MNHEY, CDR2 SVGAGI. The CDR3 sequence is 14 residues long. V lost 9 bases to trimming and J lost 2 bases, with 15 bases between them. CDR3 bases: TGTGCCAGTTATGGGCAGGGTAACACAGATACGCAGTATTTT. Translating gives CASYGQGNTDTQYF.

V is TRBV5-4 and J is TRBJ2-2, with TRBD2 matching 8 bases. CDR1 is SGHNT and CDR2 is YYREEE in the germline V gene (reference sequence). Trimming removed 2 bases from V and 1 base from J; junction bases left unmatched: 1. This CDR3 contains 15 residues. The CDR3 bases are TGTGCCAGCAGCTTAGCGGGGGTGAACACCGGGGAGCTGTTTTTT. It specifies CASSLAGVNTGELFF.

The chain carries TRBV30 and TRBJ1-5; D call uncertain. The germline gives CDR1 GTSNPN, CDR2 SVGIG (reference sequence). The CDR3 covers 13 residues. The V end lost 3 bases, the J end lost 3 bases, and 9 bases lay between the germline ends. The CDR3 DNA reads TGTGCCTGGAGCTGGTCAGACAATCAGCCCCAGCATTTT. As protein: CAWSWSDNQPQHF.

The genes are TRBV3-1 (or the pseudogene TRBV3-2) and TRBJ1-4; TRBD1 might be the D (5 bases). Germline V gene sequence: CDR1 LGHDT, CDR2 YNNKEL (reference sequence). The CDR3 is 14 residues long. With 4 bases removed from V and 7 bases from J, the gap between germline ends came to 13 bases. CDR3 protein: CASSLSGTGEKLFF. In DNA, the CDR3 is TGTGCCAGCAGCCTTTCCGGGACGGGTGAAAAACTGTTTTTT.

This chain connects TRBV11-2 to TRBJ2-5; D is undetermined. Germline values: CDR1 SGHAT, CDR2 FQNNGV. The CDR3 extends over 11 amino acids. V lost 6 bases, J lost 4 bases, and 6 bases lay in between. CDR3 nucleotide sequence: TGTGCCAGCAGACTGGGAGAGACCCAGTACTTC. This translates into CASRLGETQYF.

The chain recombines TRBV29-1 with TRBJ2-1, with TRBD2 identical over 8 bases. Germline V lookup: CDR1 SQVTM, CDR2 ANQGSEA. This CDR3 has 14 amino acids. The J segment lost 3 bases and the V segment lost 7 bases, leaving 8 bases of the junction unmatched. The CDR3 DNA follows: TGCAGCGCCGATGGGACTAGTCTCTACAATGAGCAGTTCTTC. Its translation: CSADGTSLYNEQFF.

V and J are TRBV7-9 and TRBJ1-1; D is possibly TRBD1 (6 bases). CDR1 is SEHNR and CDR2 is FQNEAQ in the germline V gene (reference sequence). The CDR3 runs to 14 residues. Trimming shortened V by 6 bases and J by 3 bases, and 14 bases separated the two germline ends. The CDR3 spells CASSSRGSDTEAFF. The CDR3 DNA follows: TGTGCCAGCAGTTCCAGGGGTAGTGACACTGAAGCTTTCTTT.

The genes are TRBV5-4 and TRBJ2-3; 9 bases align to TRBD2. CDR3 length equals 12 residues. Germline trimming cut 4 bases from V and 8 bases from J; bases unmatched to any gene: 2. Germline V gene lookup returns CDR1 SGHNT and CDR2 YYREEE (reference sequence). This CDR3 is CASSGRGGTQYF. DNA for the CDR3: TGTGCCAGCAGCGGGCGGGGGGGTACGCAGTATTTT. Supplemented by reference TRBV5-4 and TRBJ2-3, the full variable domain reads ETGVTQSPTHLIKTRGQQVTLRCSSQSGHNTVSWYQQALGQGPQFIFQYYREEENGRGNFPPRFSGLQFPNYSSELNVNALELDDSALYLCASSGRGGTQYFGPGTRLTVL.

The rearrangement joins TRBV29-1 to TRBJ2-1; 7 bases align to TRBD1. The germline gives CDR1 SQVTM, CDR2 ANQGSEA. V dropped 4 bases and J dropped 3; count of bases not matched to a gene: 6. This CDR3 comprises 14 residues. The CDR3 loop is CSVVGQGVYNEQFF. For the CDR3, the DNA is TGCAGCGTTGTTGGGCAGGGGGTCTACAATGAGCAGTTCTTC.

CDR3 loop: CASSQNVVVGSYNEQFF. CDR3 bases: TGTGCCAGCAGCCAGAATGTGGTAGTAGGTAGCTACAATGAGCAGTTCTTC. This chain uses TRBV7-9 with TRBJ2-1; D gene ambiguous. The CDR3 consists of 17 residues. Trimming removed 5 bases at V and 3 bases at J, with 20 bases between. In germline, CDR1 is SEHNR, CDR2 FQNEAQ (reference sequence). Based on the CDR3 plus reference TRBV7-9 and TRBJ2-1, the full variable domain is DTGVSQNPRHKITKRGQNVTFRCDPISEHNRLYWYRQTLGQGPEFLTYFQNEAQLEKSRLLSDRFSAERPKGSFSTLEIQRTEQGDSAMYLCASSQNVVVGSYNEQFFGPGTRLTVL.

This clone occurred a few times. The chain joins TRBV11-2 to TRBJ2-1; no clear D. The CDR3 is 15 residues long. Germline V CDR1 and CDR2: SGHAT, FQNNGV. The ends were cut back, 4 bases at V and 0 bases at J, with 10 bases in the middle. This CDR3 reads CASSSRLYSYNEQFF. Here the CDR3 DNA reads TGTGCCAGCAGCTCCCGACTCTACTCCTACAATGAGCAGTTCTTC.

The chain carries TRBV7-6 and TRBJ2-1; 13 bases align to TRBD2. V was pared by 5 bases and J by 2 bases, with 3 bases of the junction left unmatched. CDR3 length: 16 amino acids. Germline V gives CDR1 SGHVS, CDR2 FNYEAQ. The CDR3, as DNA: TGTGCCAGCAGCGATACTAGCGGGGGGGCCTACAATGAGCAGTTCTTC. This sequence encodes CASSDTSGGAYNEQFF.

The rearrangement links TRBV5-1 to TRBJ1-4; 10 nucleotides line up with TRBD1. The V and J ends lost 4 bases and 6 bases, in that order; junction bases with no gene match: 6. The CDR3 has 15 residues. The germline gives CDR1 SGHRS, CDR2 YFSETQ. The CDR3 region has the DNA TGCGCCAGCAGCGAAGACAGGGGGCATTATGAAAAACTGTTTTTT. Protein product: CASSEDRGHYEKLFF. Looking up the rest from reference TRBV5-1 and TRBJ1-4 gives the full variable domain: KAGVTQTPRYLIKTRGQQVTLSCSPISGHRSVSWYQQTPGQGLQFLFEYFSETQRNKGNFPGRFSGRQFSNSRSEMNVSTLELGDSALYLCASSEDRGHYEKLFFGSGTQLSVL.